This paragraph covers one T cell receptor beta chain sequence. TCRdb's copy holds only in-frame clones and misses some; the assay was immunoSEQ multiplex PCR. Here the sample spans 45,000 to 60,000 clones, 70% to 85% being singletons. Trimming took 1 base from V and 0 from J, leaving 9 bases between them. This CDR3 contains 14 residues. The V gene's germline CDR1 is GTSNPN and CDR2 SVGIG (reference sequence). The sample comes from a study of glioma-infiltrating T cells after dendritic cell vaccination. Study context: Patients received autologous tumor lysate-pulsed dendritic cell vaccination between about 2003 and 2013.

The time point denotes: after dendritic cell vaccination, including at tumor progression/relapse. No glioblastoma patient carried an isocitrate dehydrogenase mutation. The specimen was blood, collected after dendritic cell vaccination. The receptor's source is a human donor with glioblastoma. The V and J genes are TRBV30 and TRBJ2-5, with TRBD2 as a possible D gene (6 bases). CDR3 loop: CAWSGSGYQETQYF. CDR3 nucleotides: TGTGCCTGGAGTGGGAGCGGGTACCAAGAGACCCAGTACTTC.